This T cell receptor (beta chain) appears in the sequencing data of a study of blood T cell repertoires in COVID-19. Authors' processing steps: Reference gene primer amplification yielded estimated nucleated cell counts. Only in-frame clones appear in the TCRdb table, and some are missing; sequencing was by immunoSEQ multiplex PCR. That table furnishes V, J and clone size, whereas the DNA furnished D and trimming. The sample has about 95,000 clones; about 80% are singletons. The sequenced sample consisted of peripheral blood. The sequence derives from a human donor in a cohort sampled during active COVID-19.

The CDR3 DNA is TGTGCCAGCAGTTTAGGGCAGTCCTACGAGCAGTACTTC. It codes for CASSLGQSYEQYF. The chain carries TRBV28 and TRBJ2-7; D is undetermined. The CDR3 runs 13 residues. V lost 2 bases to trimming and J lost 1 base, with 6 bases between them. Germline V gene sequence: CDR1 MDHEN, CDR2 SYDVKM.